The 20 T cell receptor beta chains below were found in one sample sequenced in a study of T cell repertoires in cytomegalovirus infection (dated by TCRdb to about 2019). What this sample's treatment or condition label stands for: in vitro stimulation with specific CMV peptide epitopes to enrich CMV-specific T cells. The reads were generated on an Illumina HiSeq 1500. TCRdb reprocessed the public reads (quality trimming at Q25 with fastp, clone calling with MiXCR) and kept in-frame beta chains. Every CDR3 protein is listed once, alongside the most common genes and DNA of its rows. This sample lists 700,000 to 900,000 distinct CDR3 sequences; around 29% were detected once. The ten biggest clones cover around 12% of the sample. The antigens for these receptors are not known. The sample in question was cultured CD8+ T cells from PBMCs, obtained from culture after CMV antigen stimulation. These receptors were taken from a human donor in good health (CMV status not recorded). Some clones in this sample may be carry-over from other donors' samples.

V gene TRBV19 combines with J gene TRBJ1-4; D remains unclear. CDR1 is LNHDA, CDR2 SQIVND, per germline (reference sequence). The CDR3 consists of 15 residues. Trimming removed 3 bases from V and 6 bases from J, with 14 bases in between. The DNA for the CDR3 is TGTGCCAGTAGTATCTTTGGCCGCCCCGATGAAAAACTGTTTTTT. This encodes CASSIFGRPDEKLFF.

This chain uses TRBV20-1 with TRBJ2-1; 9 positions agree with TRBD2. Germline V CDR1 and CDR2: DFQATT, SNEGSKA (reference sequence). There are 15 residues in the CDR3. V lost 0 bases to trimming and J lost 9 bases; unmatched junction nucleotides: 9. The CDR3 coding sequence is TGCAGTGCTAGAGAGAGCGGGGGGCCCCTCCCTGAGCAGTTCTTC. Encoded protein: CSARESGGPLPEQFF.

The V and J genes are TRBV4-1 and TRBJ2-1; maybe TRBD1 (6 bases). V was pared by 6 bases and J by 7 bases, with 13 bases between. This CDR3 is 13 amino acids long. CDR1 is MGHRA, CDR2 YSYEKL, per germline. This chain's CDR3 is CASRKPGVNEQFF. In nucleotides, the CDR3 is TGCGCCAGCAGAAAACCAGGGGTGAATGAGCAGTTCTTC.

The chain employs TRBV20-1 and TRBJ2-1; TRBD1 might be the D (6 bases). Per germline, CDR1 DFQATT and CDR2 SNEGSKA (reference sequence). The germline V and J ends were trimmed by 6 bases and 6 bases, with 12 bases remaining between them. The CDR3 sequence is 12 residues long. The CDR3 sequence: CSAPGQINEQFF. In DNA form, the CDR3 reads TGCAGTGCGCCAGGACAGATCAATGAGCAGTTCTTC.

The rearrangement links TRBV24-1 to TRBJ2-1; D gene ambiguous. The CDR3 covers 13 residues. The germline V and J ends were trimmed by 5 bases and 8 bases, with 12 bases remaining between them. Per the germline V gene, CDR1 is KGHDR and CDR2 is SFDVKD. The CDR3 loop is CATSGVYTDEQFF. Here the CDR3 DNA reads TGTGCCACCAGTGGGGTCTACACCGATGAGCAGTTCTTC.

The chain uses TRBV4-1 and TRBJ2-3; possible D gene TRBD1, 6 bases. The CDR3 is 15 amino acids. Deletions cut 4 bases from V and 0 bases from J, with 11 bases between. CDR1 and CDR2 (germline): MGHRA, YSYEKL. The CDR3 DNA follows: TGCGCCAGCAGCCGGACAGCCGCTAGCACAGATACGCAGTATTTT. Translation gives CASSRTAASTDTQYF.

The chain is built from TRBV28 and TRBJ1-4, with D possibly being TRBD1 (5 bases). Germline CDR1 is MDHEN and CDR2 is SYDVKM. Trimming shortened V by 7 bases and J by 3 bases, and 6 bases separated the two germline ends. The CDR3 is 12 residues long. The CDR3 here is CASKGPNEKLFF. The DNA for the CDR3 is TGTGCCAGCAAGGGGCCTAATGAAAAACTGTTTTTT.

The rearrangement links TRBV15 to TRBJ1-2, with D maybe TRBD1 (6 bases). The germline gives CDR1 LNHNV, CDR2 YYDKDF (reference sequence). This CDR3 is built from 15 residues. The ends were cut back, 0 bases at V and 2 bases at J, with 10 bases in the middle. CDR3 in DNA: TGTGCCACCAGCAGAGATACGGACAGCAACTATGGCTACACCTTC. It codes for CATSRDTDSNYGYTF.

This chain links TRBV4-1 with TRBJ1-1; D remains unclear. Per the germline V gene, CDR1 is MGHRA and CDR2 is YSYEKL. The CDR3 has 15 amino acids. Trimming pared 0 bases from V and 4 bases from J, leaving 12 bases between. The CDR3: CASSQDFGAGTEAFF. The CDR3 DNA follows: TGCGCCAGCAGCCAAGATTTCGGAGCCGGCACTGAAGCTTTCTTT.

The V call is TRBV27, the J call TRBJ1-5; perhaps TRBD1 as D (5 bases). The V gene's germline CDR1 is MNHEY and CDR2 SMNVEV (reference sequence). Trimming took off 4 bases at V and 6 bases at J, with 13 bases between the two ends. This CDR3 spans 14 amino acids. The DNA of the CDR3 is TGTGCCAGCAGTTCATCAGGGTATAGTCAGCCCCAGCATTTT. This gives the protein CASSSSGYSQPQHF.

This clonotype appeared once. The chain employs TRBV6-1 and TRBJ1-1; D might be TRBD1 (5 bases). CDR1 is MNHNS and CDR2 is SASEGT in the germline V gene. Trimming shortened V by 2 bases and J by 2 bases, and 12 bases separated the two germline ends. The CDR3 loop spans 15 amino acids. In nucleotides, the CDR3 is TGTGCCAGCAGTGAAATAGCACAGGTAAACACTGAAGCTTTCTTT. Residues: CASSEIAQVNTEAFF.

This clonotype was picked up one time. This may arise from a read error, as a much more abundant clone is one base away. The chain combines TRBV6-5 with TRBJ1-1; D ambiguous. Germline V gene sequence: CDR1 MNHEY, CDR2 SVGAGI. The CDR3 extends over 11 amino acids. V was clipped by 7 bases and J by 4 bases, with 7 bases between them. The CDR3 protein is CASIRCTEAFF. For the CDR3, the DNA is TGTGCCAGCATAAGGTGCACTGAAGCTTTCTTT.

This rearrangement joins TRBV12-5 to TRBJ1-2, with D possibly TRBD1 on 5 matching bases. CDR1 LGHNT and CDR2 FRNRAP come from the germline V gene. The CDR3 consists of 14 residues. Trimming removed 5 bases at V and 4 bases at J, with 14 bases between. The CDR3 protein is CASGPSAGGYGYTF. CDR3 nucleotide sequence: TGTGCTAGTGGTCCCTCCGCGGGGGGCTATGGCTACACCTTC. Filled out from reference TRBV12-5 and TRBJ1-2, the complete variable domain reads DARVTQTPRHKVTEMGQEVTMRCQPILGHNTVFWYRQTMMQGLELLAYFRNRAPLDDSGMPKDRFSAEMPDATLATLKIQPSEPRDSAVYFCASGPSAGGYGYTFGSGTRLTVV.

This clonotype was found a few times. The chain couples TRBV27 to TRBJ1-2; TRBD1 is a possible D gene (6 bases). Between the trimmed V and J ends, which lost 2 bases and 3 bases, there was a span of 13 bases. CDR3 length equals 15 residues. CDR1 and CDR2 from the germline V gene are MNHEY and SMNVEV (reference sequence). Here the CDR3 reads CASSLVGGRDYGYTF. The CDR3 DNA reads as TGTGCCAGCAGTTTAGTCGGGGGGCGCGACTATGGCTACACCTTC.

The chain has TRBV4-3 and TRBJ2-2; TRBD2 might be the D (5 bases). CDR3 length: 14 residues. V lost 0 bases, J lost 9 bases, and 11 bases lay in between. In germline, CDR1 is LGHNA, CDR2 YSLEER. The CDR3 region is CASSQEGDEWELFF. CDR3 bases: TGCGCCAGCAGCCAAGAGGGAGACGAGTGGGAGCTGTTTTTT.

The gene calls are TRBV9 and TRBJ2-5; D call uncertain. The V and J ends lost 0 bases and 5 bases respectively, with 14 bases between them. Germline values: CDR1 SGDLS, CDR2 YYNGEE. The CDR3 runs 15 residues. CDR3 DNA: TGTGCCAGCAGCGTAGACTTGGGCCGGTGGGAGACCCAGTACTTC. As protein: CASSVDLGRWETQYF.

The J gene is TRBJ2-1, the V gene TRBV2; unclear D gene. Germline CDR1 SNHLY, CDR2 FYNNEI. V was trimmed by 4 bases and J by 0 bases, leaving 7 bases between them. The CDR3 extends over 14 amino acids. This CDR3 reads CASSAGFSYNEQFF. DNA for the CDR3: TGTGCCAGCAGTGCCGGGTTCTCCTACAATGAGCAGTTCTTC.

Ten or more counts support this clonotype. V usage is TRBV6-5 and J usage is TRBJ1-2; D is ambiguous. The germline V and J ends were trimmed by 2 bases and 6 bases, with 4 bases remaining between them. Per the germline V gene, CDR1 is MNHEY and CDR2 is SVGAGI. There are 11 residues in the CDR3. The DNA for the CDR3 is TGTGCCAGCAGTTACGGCGATGGCTACACCTTC. Translated: CASSYGDGYTF.

The CDR3 sequence is CASRYDGNEQFF. The CDR3 DNA is TGTGCCAGCAGGTATGACGGTAATGAGCAGTTCTTC. This chain connects TRBV7-8 to TRBJ2-1; D remains ambiguous. This CDR3 region has 12 residues. CDR1 is SGHVS, CDR2 FQNEAQ, per germline. Trimming removed 6 bases from V and 7 bases from J, with 10 bases in between.

The sample holds a few counts of this clonotype. The chain combines TRBV6-2 or TRBV6-3 with TRBJ1-1; D is undetermined. The V end lost 0 bases, the J end lost 1 base, and 6 bases lay between the germline ends. This CDR3 region has 14 residues. The germline CDR1 and CDR2 sequences are MNHEY and SVGEGT. The CDR3 reads CASSYSKRNTEAFF. CDR3 in DNA: TGTGCCAGCAGTTACTCGAAACGGAACACTGAAGCTTTCTTT.